This T cell receptor (beta chain) was captured in a study of shared T cell receptors in the human thymus. In regard to this clone: Its ends do not fully match the called genes, so a read error is possible. The sample holds other DNA sequences that translate to the same CDR3.

The CDR3 length is 14 residues. Germline V gene data show CDR1 as MNHEY and CDR2 as SMNVEV (reference sequence). The protocol was immunoSEQ multiplex PCR, while the TCRdb copy is restricted to in-frame clones and leaves out a portion. The repertoire holds some 640,000 clones, with 80% to 90% as singletons. The same data also went into a second study, on human thymus T cells. That study reports: Resected material from corrective heart surgery provided the thymus tissue analysed. Thymic and blood repertoires seemed to favor certain V and J genes. Related reports documented highly overlapping thymic repertoires among unrelated individuals.

The material sequenced was thymocytes. The rearrangement links TRBV27 to TRBJ1-6; D uncertain. This TCR derives from a boy under three years old with a congenital heart defect. CDR3 protein: CASSSHVTNSPLHF. CDR3 bases: TGTGCCAGCAGTTCACACGTTACAAATTCCCCCCTCCACTTT.